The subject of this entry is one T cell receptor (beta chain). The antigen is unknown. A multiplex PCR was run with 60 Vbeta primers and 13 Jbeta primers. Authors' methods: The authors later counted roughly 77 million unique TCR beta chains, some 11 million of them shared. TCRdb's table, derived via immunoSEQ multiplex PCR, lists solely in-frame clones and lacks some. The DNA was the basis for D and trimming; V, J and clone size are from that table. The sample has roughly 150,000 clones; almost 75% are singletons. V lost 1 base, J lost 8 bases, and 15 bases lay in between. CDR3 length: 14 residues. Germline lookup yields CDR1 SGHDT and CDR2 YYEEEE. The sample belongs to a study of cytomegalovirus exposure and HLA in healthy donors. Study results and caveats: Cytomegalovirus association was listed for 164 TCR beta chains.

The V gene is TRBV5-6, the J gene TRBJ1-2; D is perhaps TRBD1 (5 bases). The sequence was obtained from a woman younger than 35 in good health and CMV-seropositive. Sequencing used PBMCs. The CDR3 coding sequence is TGTGCCAGCAGCTTGCTAGAGGGGAGGGGAGGCTACACCTTC. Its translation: CASSLLEGRGGYTF.